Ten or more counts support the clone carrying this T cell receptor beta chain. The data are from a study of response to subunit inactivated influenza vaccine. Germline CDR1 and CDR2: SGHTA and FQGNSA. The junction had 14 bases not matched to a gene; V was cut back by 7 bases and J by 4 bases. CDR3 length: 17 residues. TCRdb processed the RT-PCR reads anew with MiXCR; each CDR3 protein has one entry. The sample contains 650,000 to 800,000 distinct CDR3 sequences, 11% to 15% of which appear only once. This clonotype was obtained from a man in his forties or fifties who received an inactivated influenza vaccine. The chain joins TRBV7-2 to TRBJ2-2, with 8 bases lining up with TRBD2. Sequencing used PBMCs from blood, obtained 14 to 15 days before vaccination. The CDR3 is CASKKLAGSTGTGELFF. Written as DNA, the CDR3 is TGTGCCAGCAAGAAATTAGCGGGGTCAACGGGCACCGGGGAGCTGTTTTTT.